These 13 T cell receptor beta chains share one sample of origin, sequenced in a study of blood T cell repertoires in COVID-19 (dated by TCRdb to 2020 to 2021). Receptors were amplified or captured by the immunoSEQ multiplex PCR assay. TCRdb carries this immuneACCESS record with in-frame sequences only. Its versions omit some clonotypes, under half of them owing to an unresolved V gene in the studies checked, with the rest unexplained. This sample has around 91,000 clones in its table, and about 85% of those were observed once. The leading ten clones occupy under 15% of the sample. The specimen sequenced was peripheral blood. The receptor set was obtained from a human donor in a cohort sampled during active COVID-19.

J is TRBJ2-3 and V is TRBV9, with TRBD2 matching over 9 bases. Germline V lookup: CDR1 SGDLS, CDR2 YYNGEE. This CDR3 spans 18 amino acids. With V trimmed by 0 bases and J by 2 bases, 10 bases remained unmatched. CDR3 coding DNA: TGTGCCAGCAGCGTAGCTGGGGTAGCGGGGGCAATCACAGATACGCAGTATTTT. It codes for CASSVAGVAGAITDTQYF.

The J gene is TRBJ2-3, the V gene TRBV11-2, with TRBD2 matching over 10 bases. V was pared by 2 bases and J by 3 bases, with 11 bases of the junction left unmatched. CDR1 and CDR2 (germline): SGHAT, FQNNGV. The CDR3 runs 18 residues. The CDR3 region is CASSLSRTSGGRTDTQYF. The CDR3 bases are TGTGCCAGCAGCTTATCCCGGACTAGCGGCGGGAGAACAGATACGCAGTATTTT.

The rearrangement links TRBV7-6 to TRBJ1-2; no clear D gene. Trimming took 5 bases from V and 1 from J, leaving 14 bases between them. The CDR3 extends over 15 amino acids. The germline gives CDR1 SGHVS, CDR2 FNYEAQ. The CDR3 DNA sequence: TGTGCCAGCAGCCGGACTCGGGGTGGTAACTATGGCTACACCTTC. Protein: CASSRTRGGNYGYTF.

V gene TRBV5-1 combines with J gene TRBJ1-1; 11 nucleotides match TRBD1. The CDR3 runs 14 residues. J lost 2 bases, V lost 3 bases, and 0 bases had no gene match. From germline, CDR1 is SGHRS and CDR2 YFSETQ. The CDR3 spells CASSWTGGNTEAFF. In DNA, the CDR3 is TGCGCCAGCAGCTGGACAGGGGGCAACACTGAAGCTTTCTTT.

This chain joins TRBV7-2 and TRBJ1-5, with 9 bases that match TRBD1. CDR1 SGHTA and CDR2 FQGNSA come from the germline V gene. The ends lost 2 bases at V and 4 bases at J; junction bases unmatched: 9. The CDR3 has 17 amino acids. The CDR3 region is CASSLMAVGTGNQPQHF. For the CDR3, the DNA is TGTGCCAGCAGCTTAATGGCGGTAGGGACAGGGAATCAGCCCCAGCATTTT.

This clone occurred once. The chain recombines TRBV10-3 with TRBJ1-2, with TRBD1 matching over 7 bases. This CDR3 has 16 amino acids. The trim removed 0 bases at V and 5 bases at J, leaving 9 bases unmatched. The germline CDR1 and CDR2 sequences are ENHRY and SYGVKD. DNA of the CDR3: TGTGCCATCAGTGAGTCGCGAGGGGGCCCGAGATATGGCTACACCTTC. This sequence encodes CAISESRGGPRYGYTF.

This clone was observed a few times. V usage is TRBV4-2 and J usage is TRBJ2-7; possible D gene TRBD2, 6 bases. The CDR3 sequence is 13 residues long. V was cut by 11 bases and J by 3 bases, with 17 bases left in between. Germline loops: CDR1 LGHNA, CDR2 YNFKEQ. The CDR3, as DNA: TGTGCCGGTAGTACGGGAGTTGGCTACGAGCAGTACTTC. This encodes CAGSTGVGYEQYF.

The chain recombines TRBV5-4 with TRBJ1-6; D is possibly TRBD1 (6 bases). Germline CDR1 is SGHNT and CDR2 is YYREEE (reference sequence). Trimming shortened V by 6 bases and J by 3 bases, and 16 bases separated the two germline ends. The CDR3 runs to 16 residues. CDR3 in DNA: TGTGCCAGCACCCACCAGGGGTCTAACTATAATTCACCCCTCCACTTT. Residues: CASTHQGSNYNSPLHF. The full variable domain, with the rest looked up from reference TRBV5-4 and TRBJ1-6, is ETGVTQSPTHLIKTRGQQVTLRCSSQSGHNTVSWYQQALGQGPQFIFQYYREEENGRGNFPPRFSGLQFPNYSSELNVNALELDDSALYLCASTHQGSNYNSPLHFGNGTRLTVT.

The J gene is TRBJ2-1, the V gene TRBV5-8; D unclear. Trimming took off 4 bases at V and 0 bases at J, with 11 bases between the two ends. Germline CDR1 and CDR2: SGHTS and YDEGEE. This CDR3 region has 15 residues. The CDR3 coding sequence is TGTGCCAGCAGCGCCGGAGTCAGCTCCTACAATGAGCAGTTCTTC. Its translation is CASSAGVSSYNEQFF.

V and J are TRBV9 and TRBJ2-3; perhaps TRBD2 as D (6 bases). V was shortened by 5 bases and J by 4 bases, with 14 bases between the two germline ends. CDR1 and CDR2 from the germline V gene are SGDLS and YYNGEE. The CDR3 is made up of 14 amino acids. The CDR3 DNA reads TGTGCCAGCAGTTACGGGAGTGGCCCAGATACGCAGTATTTT. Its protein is CASSYGSGPDTQYF.

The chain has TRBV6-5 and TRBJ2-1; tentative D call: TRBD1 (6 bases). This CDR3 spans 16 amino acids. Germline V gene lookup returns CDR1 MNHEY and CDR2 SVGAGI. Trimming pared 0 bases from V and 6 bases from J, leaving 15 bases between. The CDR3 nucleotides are TGTGCCAGCAGTTACTCCAGGGGTGGGACCTTCAATGAGCAGTTCTTC. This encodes CASSYSRGGTFNEQFF.

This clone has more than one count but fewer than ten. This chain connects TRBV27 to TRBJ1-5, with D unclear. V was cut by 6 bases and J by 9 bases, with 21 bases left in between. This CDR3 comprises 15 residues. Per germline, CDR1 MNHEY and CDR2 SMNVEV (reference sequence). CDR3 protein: CASRLSRSSSRPQHF. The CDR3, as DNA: TGTGCCAGCAGACTAAGCCGATCCAGCAGTCGGCCCCAGCATTTT.

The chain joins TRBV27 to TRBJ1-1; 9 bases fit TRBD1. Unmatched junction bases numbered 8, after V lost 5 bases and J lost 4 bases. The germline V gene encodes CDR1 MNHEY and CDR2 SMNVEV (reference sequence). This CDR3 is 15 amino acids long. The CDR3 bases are TGTGCCAGCAGTGCCCAGACAGGGGGGGCCACTGAAGCTTTCTTT. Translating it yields CASSAQTGGATEAFF.